This T cell receptor beta chain comes out of a study of T cells in Graves' hyperthyroidism and ophthalmopathy. The investigators amplified TCR beta CDR3 regions from RNA transcripts. First-round RT-PCR with HTBI primers amplified the TCR CDR3 region. TCRdb processed the multiplex PCR reads anew with MiXCR; each CDR3 protein has one entry. The sample records about 510,000 distinct CDR3 sequences, 40% to 55% being singletons. General study findings and limits: The model made its ophthalmopathy prediction, and onset followed a median approximately 6.5 months later. Within blood appeared most thyroid clonotypes that had expanded above 0.001.

The V gene's germline CDR1 is SGHRS and CDR2 YFSETQ. The CDR3 spans 13 residues. V lost 6 bases and J 5 bases, leaving 14 bases between the germline ends. The sample holds a few counts of this clonotype. The target antigen is unknown. Exclusion of a patient resulted from uncontrolled infection, other autoimmune disease, pregnancy or lactation. Diagnostic assessment was based on clinical symptoms, serum thyroxine and TRAb, thyroid ultrasound and orbital computed tomography. This TCR came from an adult woman with Graves' disease, either hyperthyroidism or ophthalmopathy (not recorded which). The chain employs TRBV5-1 and TRBJ2-5; a possible D gene is TRBD2 (6 bases). The sample was peripheral blood or thyroid tissue (not recorded which). The CDR3 loop is CASTVAGRETQYF. In nucleotides, the CDR3 is TGCGCCAGCACGGTGGCGGGACGGGAGACCCAGTACTTC.